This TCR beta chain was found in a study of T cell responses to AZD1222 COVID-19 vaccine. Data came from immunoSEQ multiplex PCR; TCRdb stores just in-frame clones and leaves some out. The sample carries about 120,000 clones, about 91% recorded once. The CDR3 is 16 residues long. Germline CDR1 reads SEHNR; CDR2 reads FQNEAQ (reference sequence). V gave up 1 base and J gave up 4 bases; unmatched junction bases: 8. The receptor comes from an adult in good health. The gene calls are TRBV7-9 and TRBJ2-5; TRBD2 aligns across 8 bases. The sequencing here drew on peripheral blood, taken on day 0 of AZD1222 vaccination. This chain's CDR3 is CASSLDGLAHRETQYF. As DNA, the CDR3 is TGTGCCAGCAGCTTAGATGGACTAGCCCACCGAGAGACCCAGTACTTC.